These 25 T cell receptor beta chains were sequenced from one sample in a study of regulatory T cells in long-lasting Graves disease (dated by TCRdb to about 2021). The time point label on this specimen signifies: newly diagnosed GD, antithyroid drugs for less than 3 months. For both TCR sequencing and RNA sequencing, RNA was extracted from PBMCs using TRIzol. Receptor amplification or capture employed multiplex PCR. Sequencing was performed on an Illumina HiSeq 4000. To build TCR beta libraries, CDR3 regions were amplified by Arm-PCR using iRepertoire HTBI primers. Through fastp at Q25 and MiXCR, TCRdb rebuilt clones from the public reads, retaining in-frame beta chains. One record per CDR3 amino acid sequence lists the most common genes and DNA. Present in this sample are around 450,000 distinct CDR3 sequences, roughly 15% of which were seen just once. 12% of the sample belongs to the ten largest clones.

Separately, the same data were catalogued under a study of T cells in Graves' hyperthyroidism and ophthalmopathy.

The material was peripheral blood mononuclear cells (PBMCs), obtained at new diagnosis, from a patient treated with antithyroid drugs. These receptors all come from a man between 40 and 49 years old with Graves disease. Donor details come from another sample of the same person, matched by shared clones.

This clonotype was found many times. The CDR3: CASTRQGNTEAFF. The CDR3 DNA reads TGTGCCAGCACTAGGCAGGGGAACACTGAAGCTTTCTTT. The chain carries TRBV6-1 and TRBJ1-1, with a possible D match to TRBD1 (5 bases). Trimming took 7 bases from V and 1 from J, leaving 10 bases between them. The CDR3 is 13 amino acids. CDR1 and CDR2 from the germline V gene are MNHNS and SASEGT.

This clonotype was seen a handful of times. This rearrangement joins TRBV7-2 to TRBJ2-5, with 12 bases matching TRBD2. CDR3 length: 17 residues. Germline CDR1 SGHTA, CDR2 FQGNSA. With 1 base clipped from V and 11 bases from J, the junction kept 14 bases outside the gene matches. CDR3 in amino acids: CASSLVPGLAGGLGQYF. The CDR3 DNA follows: TGTGCCAGCAGCTTAGTACCGGGACTAGCGGGTGGTCTTGGGCAGTACTTC.

The rearrangement links TRBV25-1 to TRBJ2-2; D is undetermined. The ends were cut back, 2 bases at V and 7 bases at J, with 5 bases in the middle. This CDR3 contains 12 residues. CDR1 and CDR2 from the germline V gene are MGHDK and SYGVNS. In DNA, the CDR3 is TGTGCCAGCAGTGAAGCGGTCGGGGAGCTGTTTTTT. Translating gives CASSEAVGELFF.

This clonotype was seen many times. V gene TRBV5-1 combines with J gene TRBJ2-1; D might be TRBD2 (6 bases). V was cut by 3 bases and J by 7 bases, with 14 bases left in between. The germline gives CDR1 SGHRS, CDR2 YFSETQ. This CDR3 comprises 14 residues. CDR3: CASSWGLPLNEQFF. CDR3 nucleotides: TGCGCCAGCAGCTGGGGACTGCCCCTAAATGAGCAGTTCTTC.

This chain uses TRBV14 with TRBJ2-1; D unresolved. V lost 3 bases, J lost 4 bases, and 7 bases lay in between. The CDR3 consists of 13 residues. CDR1 and CDR2 (germline): SGHDN, FVKESK. CDR3 residues: CASSQRHYNEQFF. CDR3 nucleotide sequence: TGTGCCAGCAGCCAGAGACATTACAATGAGCAGTTCTTC.

This clonotype was counted only a few times. The chain joins TRBV20-1 to TRBJ2-7; the match to TRBD1 covers 9 bases. J gave up 5 bases and V 3 bases, and 8 bases lay outside the gene matches. Germline V gene lookup returns CDR1 DFQATT and CDR2 SNEGSKA (reference sequence). The CDR3 contains 14 residues. CDR3 nucleotide sequence: TGCAGTGCTAGGAGGGGGACAGGGACCCACGAGCAGTACTTC. This encodes CSARRGTGTHEQYF.

This clonotype was counted ten times or more. V gene TRBV12-3 or TRBV12-4 combines with J gene TRBJ2-3; the match to TRBD1 covers 10 bases. The CDR3 has 14 amino acids. The V gene end was trimmed by 6 bases and the J gene end by 0 bases; junction bases not matched to a gene: 0. DNA for the CDR3: TGTGCCAGCAGGACAGGGGGCAGCACAGATACGCAGTATTTT. It translates to CASRTGGSTDTQYF.

This clonotype was recorded at least ten times. The rearrangement links TRBV11-3 to TRBJ2-1; 7 bases fit TRBD1. Germline V gives CDR1 SGHNT, CDR2 YENEEA. V shed 0 bases, J shed 9 bases, and the junction held 8 bases outside the gene matches. There are 15 residues in the CDR3. DNA of the CDR3: TGTGCCAGCAGCTTAGAGGGTAGGGGGCGGATTGAGCAGTTCTTC. Protein product: CASSLEGRGRIEQFF.

This chain uses TRBV7-3 with TRBJ2-1, with D perhaps matching TRBD2 (6 bases). CDR1 SGHTA and CDR2 FQGTGA come from the germline V gene. The CDR3 totals 16 residues. V lost 4 bases and J lost 0, with 13 bases in between. The CDR3 protein is CASSSTSSRSYNEQFF. CDR3 DNA sequence: TGTGCCAGCAGCTCCACTAGCAGCCGCTCCTACAATGAGCAGTTCTTC.

This clonotype has a count of ten or more. This chain joins TRBV6-2 or TRBV6-3 and TRBJ2-7, with D perhaps TRBD2 (5 bases). In germline, CDR1 is MNHEY, CDR2 SVGEGT. The CDR3 extends over 13 amino acids. Deletions cut 3 bases from V and 3 bases from J, with 9 bases between. CDR3 sequence reads: CASSYQLGYEQYF. In nucleotides, the CDR3 is TGTGCCAGCAGTTATCAACTAGGCTACGAGCAGTACTTC.

The V call is TRBV28, the J call TRBJ2-7, with TRBD2 identical over 9 bases. The germline V gene has CDR1 MDHEN and CDR2 SYDVKM. V lost 5 bases and J lost 4; bases outside the gene matches: 21. CDR3 length: 19 residues. The CDR3 is CASSLGRRHRREGGYEQYF. Here the CDR3 DNA reads TGTGCCAGCAGTCTCGGCCGGCGCCACCGGCGGGAGGGCGGGTACGAGCAGTACTTC.

This clonotype was observed at least ten times. V usage is TRBV29-1 and J usage is TRBJ2-7, with D maybe TRBD1 (6 bases). The germline CDR1 and CDR2 sequences are SQVTM and ANQGSEA. The germline V and J ends were trimmed by 0 bases and 6 bases, with 15 bases remaining between them. The CDR3 is 14 residues long. CDR3 sequence (DNA): TGCAGCGTTGAAGATCGCGGCAGGGGTTCCGAGCAGTACTTC. It encodes CSVEDRGRGSEQYF.

This clonotype was counted ten times or more. The genes are TRBV5-1 and TRBJ2-1, with D possibly TRBD2 on 5 matching bases. This CDR3 is built from 13 residues. V gave up 5 bases and J gave up 6 bases, with 12 bases separating them. Germline CDR1 reads SGHRS; CDR2 reads YFSETQ. The CDR3 sequence is CASRIRGFNEQFF. As DNA, the CDR3 is TGCGCCAGCAGAATAAGAGGGTTCAATGAGCAGTTCTTC.

This clonotype was detected many times. The chain employs TRBV20-1 and TRBJ2-7; D might be TRBD2 (6 bases). The CDR3 loop spans 15 amino acids. The germline CDR1 and CDR2 sequences are DFQATT and SNEGSKA (reference sequence). The V and J ends lost 3 bases and 2 bases respectively, with 17 bases between them. The CDR3 region is CSASGAARDPYEQYF. Written as DNA, the CDR3 is TGCAGTGCTAGCGGGGCGGCGCGGGACCCCTACGAGCAGTACTTC.

The J gene is TRBJ2-7, the V gene TRBV10-2; 10 bases line up with TRBD1. J gave up 12 bases and V 7 bases, and 9 bases lay outside the gene matches. This CDR3 spans 12 amino acids. Germline CDR1 WSHSY, CDR2 SAAADI. The DNA for the CDR3 is TGCGCCAGCACTGGGACAGGGGATTCTCGGTACTTC. This translates into CASTGTGDSRYF.

Ten or more counts support this clonotype. Mismatch with germline at one junction end may stem from a read error. This chain links TRBV11-2 with TRBJ2-7; 7 nucleotides align to TRBD1. The CDR3 totals 15 residues. Germline loops: CDR1 SGHAT, CDR2 FQNNGV. CDR3 coding DNA: TGCGCCAGCAGCCGCGATGTGACAGGGAGCAACGAGCAGTACTTC. It encodes CASSRDVTGSNEQYF.

The chain joins TRBV20-1 to TRBJ2-1; 7 bases align to TRBD1. The trim removed 6 bases at V and 8 bases at J, leaving 13 bases unmatched. The CDR3 has 14 amino acids. Germline CDR1 reads DFQATT; CDR2 reads SNEGSKA (reference sequence). This CDR3 is CSALGQEHLHEQFF. The CDR3 bases are TGCAGTGCGTTAGGACAGGAACATTTGCATGAGCAGTTCTTC.

This chain links TRBV25-1 with TRBJ2-3; TRBD1 aligns across 10 bases. The germline CDR1 and CDR2 sequences are MGHDK and SYGVNS. J was trimmed by 11 bases and V by 7 bases; bases with no gene match: 18. The CDR3 is made up of 16 amino acids. The CDR3 DNA reads as TGTGCCAGCAACAAAGACCGGACAGGGGGAACCCACGGGCAGTATTTT. Amino acids: CASNKDRTGGTHGQYF.

The chain is built from TRBV7-9 and TRBJ2-5; the D is unclear. This CDR3 is 13 amino acids long. Per the germline V gene, CDR1 is SEHNR and CDR2 is FQNEAQ (reference sequence). The germline V and J ends were trimmed by 1 base and 5 bases, with 8 bases remaining between them. CDR3 loop: CASSLGFTETQYF. The CDR3 nucleotides are TGTGCCAGCAGCTTAGGATTTACGGAGACCCAGTACTTC.

There are many counts of this clonotype. One end of the junction does not line up with germline, which may come from a read error. The chain joins TRBV30 to TRBJ2-1, with TRBD2 matching 7 bases. CDR3 size: 10 residues. CDR1 is GTSNPN and CDR2 is SVGIG in the germline V gene (reference sequence). CDR3 residues: CAVLSRELVF. CDR3 DNA: TGTGCCGTACTATCGCGGGAGCTAGTCTTC.

This clonotype was found many times. The V gene is TRBV6-1, the J gene TRBJ2-7; D remains ambiguous. The CDR3 is made up of 14 amino acids. CDR1 is MNHNS, CDR2 SASEGT, per germline. The V and J ends lost 10 bases and 2 bases respectively, with 18 bases between them. The CDR3 DNA follows: TGTGCCACCCTAGATCCCCGGTCCCCCTACGAGCAGTACTTC. This codes for CATLDPRSPYEQYF.

This clonotype has at least ten counts. DNA for the CDR3: TGTGCCAGCAGCTTACTAACAGGGGTGGGCCAGCCCCAGCATTTT. Translation: CASSLLTGVGQPQHF. The chain uses TRBV7-8 and TRBJ1-5; TRBD1 agrees at 7 bases. J was trimmed by 7 bases and V by 2 bases; bases with no gene match: 8. The V gene's germline CDR1 is SGHVS and CDR2 FQNEAQ. There are 15 residues in the CDR3.

This clonotype was observed at least ten times. J is TRBJ1-2 and V is TRBV30, with D uncertain. Between the trimmed V and J ends, which lost 0 bases and 6 bases, there was a span of 8 bases. This CDR3 has 12 residues. Germline assignment: CDR1 GTSNPN and CDR2 SVGIG (reference sequence). CDR3 nucleotide sequence: TGTGCCTGGAGTGTACGGTGGGATGGCTACACCTTC. This codes for CAWSVRWDGYTF. Supplemented by reference TRBV30 and TRBJ1-2, the full variable domain reads SQTIHQWPATLVQPVGSPLSLECTVEGTSNPNLYWYRQAAGRGLQLLFYSVGIGQISSEVPQNLSASRPQDRQFILSSKKLLLSDSGFYLCAWSVRWDGYTFGSGTRLTVV.

This clonotype was seen repeatedly, ten times or more. The V call is TRBV9, the J call TRBJ2-7; no firm D call. The CDR3 runs 14 residues. V was cut by 2 bases and J by 0 bases, with 9 bases left in between. Germline CDR1 and CDR2: SGDLS and YYNGEE. Here the CDR3 DNA reads TGTGCCAGCAGCGTCGACTCGAGCTCCTACGAGCAGTACTTC. This codes for CASSVDSSSYEQYF.

This clonotype was observed at least ten times. The chain combines TRBV28 with TRBJ1-2; 8 bases match TRBD1. J was trimmed by 5 bases and V by 5 bases; bases with no gene match: 7. This CDR3 has 14 residues. Germline CDR1 reads MDHEN; CDR2 reads SYDVKM. CDR3 nucleotides: TGTGCCAGCAGTACAGGACAGGGACGATATGGCTACACCTTC. Encoded protein: CASSTGQGRYGYTF.